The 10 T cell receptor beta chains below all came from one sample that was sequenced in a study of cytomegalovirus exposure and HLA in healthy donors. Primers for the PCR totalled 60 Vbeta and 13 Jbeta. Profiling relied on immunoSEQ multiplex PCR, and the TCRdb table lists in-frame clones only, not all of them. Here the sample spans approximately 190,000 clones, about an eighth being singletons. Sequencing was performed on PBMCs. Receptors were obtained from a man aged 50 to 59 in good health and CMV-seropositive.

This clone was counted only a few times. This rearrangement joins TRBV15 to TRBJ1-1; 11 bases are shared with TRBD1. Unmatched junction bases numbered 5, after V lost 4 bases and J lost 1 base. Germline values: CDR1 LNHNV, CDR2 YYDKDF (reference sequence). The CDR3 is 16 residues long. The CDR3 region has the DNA TGTGCCACCAGCACGGGACAGGGGGACAAGAACACTGAAGCTTTCTTT. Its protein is CATSTGQGDKNTEAFF.

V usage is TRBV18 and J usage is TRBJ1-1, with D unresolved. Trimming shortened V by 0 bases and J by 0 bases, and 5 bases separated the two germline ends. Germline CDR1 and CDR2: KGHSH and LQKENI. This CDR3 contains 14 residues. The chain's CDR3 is CASSPPRVNTEAFF. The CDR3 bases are TGTGCCAGCTCACCACCGCGGGTGAACACTGAAGCTTTCTTT.

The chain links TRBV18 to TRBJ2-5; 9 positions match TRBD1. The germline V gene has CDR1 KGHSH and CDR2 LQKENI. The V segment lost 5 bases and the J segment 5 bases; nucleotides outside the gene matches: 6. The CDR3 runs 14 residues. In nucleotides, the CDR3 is TGTGCCAGCTCATTAGGACAGGGGTTGGAGACCCAGTACTTC. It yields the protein CASSLGQGLETQYF. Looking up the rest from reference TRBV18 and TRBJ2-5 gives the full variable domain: NAGVMQNPRHLVRRRGQEARLRCSPMKGHSHVYWYRQLPEEGLKFMVYLQKENIIDESGMPKERFSAEFPKEGPSILRIQQVVRGDSAAYFCASSLGQGLETQYFGPGTRLLVL.

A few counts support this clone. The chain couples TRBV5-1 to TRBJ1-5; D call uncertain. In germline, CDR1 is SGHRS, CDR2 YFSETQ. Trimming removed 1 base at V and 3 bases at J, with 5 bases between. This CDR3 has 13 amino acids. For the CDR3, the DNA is TGCGCCAGCAGCTTGAATATCAATCAGCCCCAGCATTTT. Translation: CASSLNINQPQHF.

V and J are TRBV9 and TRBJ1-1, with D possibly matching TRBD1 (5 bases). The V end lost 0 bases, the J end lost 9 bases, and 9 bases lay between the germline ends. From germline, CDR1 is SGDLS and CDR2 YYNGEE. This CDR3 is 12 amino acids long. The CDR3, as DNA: TGTGCCAGCAGCGTAGGGGGCCACCAAGCTTTCTTT. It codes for CASSVGGHQAFF.

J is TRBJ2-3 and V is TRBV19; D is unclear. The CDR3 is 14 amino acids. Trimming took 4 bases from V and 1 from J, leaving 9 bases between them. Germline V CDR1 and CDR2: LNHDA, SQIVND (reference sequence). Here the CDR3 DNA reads TGTGCCAGTAGTACCCCGAAGCGCACAGATACGCAGTATTTT. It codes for CASSTPKRTDTQYF.

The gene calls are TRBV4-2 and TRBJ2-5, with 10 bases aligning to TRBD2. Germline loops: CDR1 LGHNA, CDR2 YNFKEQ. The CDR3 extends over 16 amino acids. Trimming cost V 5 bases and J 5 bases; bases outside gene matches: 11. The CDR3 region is CASSGWASGGDETQYF. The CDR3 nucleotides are TGTGCCAGCAGCGGCTGGGCTAGCGGGGGAGATGAGACCCAGTACTTC.

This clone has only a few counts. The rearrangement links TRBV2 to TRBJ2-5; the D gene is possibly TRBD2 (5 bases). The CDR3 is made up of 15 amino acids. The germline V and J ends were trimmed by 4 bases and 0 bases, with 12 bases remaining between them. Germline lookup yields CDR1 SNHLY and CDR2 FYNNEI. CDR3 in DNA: TGTGCCAGCAGTGCTAGCCCTTGGTACCAAGAGACCCAGTACTTC. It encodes CASSASPWYQETQYF.

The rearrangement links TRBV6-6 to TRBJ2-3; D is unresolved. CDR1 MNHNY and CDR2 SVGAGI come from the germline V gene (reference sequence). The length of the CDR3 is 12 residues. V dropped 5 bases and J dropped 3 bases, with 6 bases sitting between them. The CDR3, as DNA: TGTGCCAGCAGTGTAATGACAGATACGCAGTATTTT. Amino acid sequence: CASSVMTDTQYF.

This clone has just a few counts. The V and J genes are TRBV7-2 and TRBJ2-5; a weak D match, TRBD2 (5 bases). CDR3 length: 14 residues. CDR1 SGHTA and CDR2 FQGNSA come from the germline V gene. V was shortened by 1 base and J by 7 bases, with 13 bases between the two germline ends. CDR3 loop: CASSLEGGPRTQYF. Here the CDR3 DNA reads TGTGCCAGCAGCTTAGAAGGCGGGCCCAGGACCCAGTACTTC.